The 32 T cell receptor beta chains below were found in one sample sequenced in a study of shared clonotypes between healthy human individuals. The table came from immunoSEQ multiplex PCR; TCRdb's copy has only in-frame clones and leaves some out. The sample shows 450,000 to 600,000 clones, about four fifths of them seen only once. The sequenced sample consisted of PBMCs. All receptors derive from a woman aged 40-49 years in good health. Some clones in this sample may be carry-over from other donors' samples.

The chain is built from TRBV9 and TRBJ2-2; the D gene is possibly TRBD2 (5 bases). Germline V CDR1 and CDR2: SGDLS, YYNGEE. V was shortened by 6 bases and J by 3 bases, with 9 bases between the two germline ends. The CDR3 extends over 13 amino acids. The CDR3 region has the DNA TGTGCCAGCATGAGGGTGGACACCGGGGAGCTGTTTTTT. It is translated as CASMRVDTGELFF.

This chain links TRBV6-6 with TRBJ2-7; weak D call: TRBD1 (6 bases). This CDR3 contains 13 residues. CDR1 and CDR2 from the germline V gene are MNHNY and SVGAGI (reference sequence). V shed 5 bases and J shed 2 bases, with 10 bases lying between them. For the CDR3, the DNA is TGTGCCAGCAGTAGAGCAGGGGCCTACGAGCAGTACTTC. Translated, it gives CASSRAGAYEQYF.

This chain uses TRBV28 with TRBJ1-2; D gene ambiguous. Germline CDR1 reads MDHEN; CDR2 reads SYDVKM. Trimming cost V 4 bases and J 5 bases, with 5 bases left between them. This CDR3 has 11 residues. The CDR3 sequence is CASSSLYGYTF. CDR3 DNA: TGTGCCAGCAGTTCGCTATATGGCTACACCTTC.

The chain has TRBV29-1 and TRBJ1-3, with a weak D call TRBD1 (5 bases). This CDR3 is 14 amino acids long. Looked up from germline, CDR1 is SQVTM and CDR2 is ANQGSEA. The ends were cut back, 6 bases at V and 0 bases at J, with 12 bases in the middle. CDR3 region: CSVGDADSGNTIYF. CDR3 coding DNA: TGCAGCGTGGGGGACGCCGACTCTGGAAACACCATATATTTT.

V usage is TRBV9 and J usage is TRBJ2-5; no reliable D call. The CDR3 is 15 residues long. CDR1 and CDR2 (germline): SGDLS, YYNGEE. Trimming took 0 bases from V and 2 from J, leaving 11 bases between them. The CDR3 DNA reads TGTGCCAGCAGCGTAGCCGGACGCCGACAAGAGACCCAGTACTTC. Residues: CASSVAGRRQETQYF.

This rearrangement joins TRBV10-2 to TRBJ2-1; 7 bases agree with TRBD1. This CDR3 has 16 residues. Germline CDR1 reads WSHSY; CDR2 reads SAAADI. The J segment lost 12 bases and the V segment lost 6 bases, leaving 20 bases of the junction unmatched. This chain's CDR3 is CASRRQGNTNTMRQFF. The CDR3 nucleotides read TGCGCCAGCAGGAGACAGGGCAACACGAATACAATGAGGCAGTTCTTC.

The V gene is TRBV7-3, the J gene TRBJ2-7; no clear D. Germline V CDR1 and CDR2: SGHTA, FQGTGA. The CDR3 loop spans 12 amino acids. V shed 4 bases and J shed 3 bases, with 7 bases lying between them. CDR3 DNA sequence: TGTGCCAGCAGCTCGCCCTACTACGAGCAGTACTTC. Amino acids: CASSSPYYEQYF.

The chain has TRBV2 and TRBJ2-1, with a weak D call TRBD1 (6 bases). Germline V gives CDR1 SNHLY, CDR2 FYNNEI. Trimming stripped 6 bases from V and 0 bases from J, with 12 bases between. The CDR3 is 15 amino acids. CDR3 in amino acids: CASRYRDNSYNEQFF. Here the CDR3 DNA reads TGTGCCAGCAGGTACCGGGACAACTCCTACAATGAGCAGTTCTTC.

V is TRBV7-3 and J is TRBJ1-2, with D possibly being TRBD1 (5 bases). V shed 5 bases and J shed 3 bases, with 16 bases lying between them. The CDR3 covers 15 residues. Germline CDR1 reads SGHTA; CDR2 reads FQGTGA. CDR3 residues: CASSPPGAGYYGYTF. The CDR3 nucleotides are TGTGCCAGCAGCCCCCCCGGGGCAGGGTACTATGGCTACACCTTC. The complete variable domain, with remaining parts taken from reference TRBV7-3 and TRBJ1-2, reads GAGVSQTPSNKVTEKGKYVELRCDPISGHTALYWYRQSLGQGPEFLIYFQGTGAADDSGLPNDRFFAVRPEGSVSTLKIQRTERGDSAVYLCASSPPGAGYYGYTFGSGTRLTVV.

CDR3 sequence: CSVEGPPLMNTEAFF. The CDR3 bases are TGCAGCGTTGAAGGCCCCCCCCTCATGAACACTGAAGCTTTCTTT. The chain joins TRBV29-1 to TRBJ1-1, with D hard to call. Trimming cost V 1 base and J 0 bases, with 12 bases left between them. CDR3 length equals 15 residues. The germline V gene encodes CDR1 SQVTM and CDR2 ANQGSEA.

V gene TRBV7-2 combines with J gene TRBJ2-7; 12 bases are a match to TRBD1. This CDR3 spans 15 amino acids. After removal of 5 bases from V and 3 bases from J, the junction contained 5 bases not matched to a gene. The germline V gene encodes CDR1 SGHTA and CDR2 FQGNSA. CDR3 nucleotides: TGTGCCAGCAGCGCCGGGACAGGGGGCCTCTACGAGCAGTACTTC. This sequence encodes CASSAGTGGLYEQYF.

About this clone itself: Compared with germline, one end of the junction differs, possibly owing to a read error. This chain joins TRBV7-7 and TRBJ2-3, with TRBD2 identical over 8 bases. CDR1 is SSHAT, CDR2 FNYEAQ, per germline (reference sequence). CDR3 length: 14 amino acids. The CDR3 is CASSPRGDTDTQYF. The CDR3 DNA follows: TGTGCTAGCAGCCCGCGGGGGGACACAGATACGCAGTATTTT.

The CDR3 DNA reads TGCGCCAGCAGCTTGCCGTCCGGGGAGCTGTTTTTT. Encoded protein: CASSLPSGELFF. The chain recombines TRBV5-1 with TRBJ2-2, with unresolved D. The V end lost 1 base, the J end lost 6 bases, and 4 bases lay between the germline ends. Germline-derived CDR1 and CDR2 are SGHRS and YFSETQ. This CDR3 has 12 amino acids.

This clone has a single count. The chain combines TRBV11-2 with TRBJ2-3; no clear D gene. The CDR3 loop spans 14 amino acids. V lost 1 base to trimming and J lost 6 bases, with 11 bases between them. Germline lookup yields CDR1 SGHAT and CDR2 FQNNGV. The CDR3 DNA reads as TGTGCCAGCAGCTTAGGTTTTAGTGGGGATACGCAGTATTTT. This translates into CASSLGFSGDTQYF.

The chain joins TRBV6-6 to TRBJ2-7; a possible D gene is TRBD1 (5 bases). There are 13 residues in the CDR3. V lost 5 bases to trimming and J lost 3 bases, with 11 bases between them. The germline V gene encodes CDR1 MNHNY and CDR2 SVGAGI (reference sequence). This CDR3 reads CASSRRQGYEQYF. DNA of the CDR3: TGTGCCAGCAGTCGCCGCCAGGGCTACGAGCAGTACTTC.

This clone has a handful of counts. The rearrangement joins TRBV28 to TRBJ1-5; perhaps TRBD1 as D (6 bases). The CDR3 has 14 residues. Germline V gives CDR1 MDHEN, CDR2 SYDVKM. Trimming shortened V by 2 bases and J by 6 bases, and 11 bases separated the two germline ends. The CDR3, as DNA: TGTGCCAGCAGTTTACTCCAGGGGTCTCAGCCCCAGCATTTT. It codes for CASSLLQGSQPQHF.

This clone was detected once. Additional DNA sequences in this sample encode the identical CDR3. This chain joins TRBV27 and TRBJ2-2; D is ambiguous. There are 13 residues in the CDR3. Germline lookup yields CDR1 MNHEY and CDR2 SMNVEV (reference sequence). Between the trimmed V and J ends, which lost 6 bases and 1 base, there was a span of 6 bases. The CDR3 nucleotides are TGTGCCAGCAGCACACAGAACACCGGGGAGCTGTTTTTT. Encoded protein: CASSTQNTGELFF.

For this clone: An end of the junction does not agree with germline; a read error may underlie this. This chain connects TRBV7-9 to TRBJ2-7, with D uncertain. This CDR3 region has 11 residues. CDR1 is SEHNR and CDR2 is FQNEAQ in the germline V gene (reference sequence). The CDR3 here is CASSLRYGQYF. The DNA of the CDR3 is TGTGCCAGCAGTTTAAGATACGGGCAGTACTTC.

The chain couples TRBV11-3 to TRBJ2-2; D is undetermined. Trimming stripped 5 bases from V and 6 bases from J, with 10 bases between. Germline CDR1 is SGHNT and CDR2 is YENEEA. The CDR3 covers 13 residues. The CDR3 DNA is TGTGCCAGCAGCGCAGGCCTGTCCGGGGAGCTGTTTTTT. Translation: CASSAGLSGELFF.

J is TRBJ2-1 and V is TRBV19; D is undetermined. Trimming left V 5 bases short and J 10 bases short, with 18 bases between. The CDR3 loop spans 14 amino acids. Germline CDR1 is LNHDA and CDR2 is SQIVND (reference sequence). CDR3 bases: TGTGCCAGTAGTCCCCGGGCCGACTCTGGGGAGCAGTTCTTC. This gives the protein CASSPRADSGEQFF.

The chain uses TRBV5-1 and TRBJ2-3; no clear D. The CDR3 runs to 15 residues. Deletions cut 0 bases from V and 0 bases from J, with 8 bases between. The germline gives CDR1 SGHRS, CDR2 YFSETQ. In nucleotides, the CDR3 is TGCGCCAGCAGCTTGGACCCCCTGAGCACAGATACGCAGTATTTT. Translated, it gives CASSLDPLSTDTQYF.

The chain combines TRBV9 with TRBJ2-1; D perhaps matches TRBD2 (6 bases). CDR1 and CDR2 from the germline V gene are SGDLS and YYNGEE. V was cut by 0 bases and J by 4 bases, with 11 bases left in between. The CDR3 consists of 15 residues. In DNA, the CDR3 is TGTGCCAGCAGCGTAGCTGAGCTAGCGTACAATGAGCAGTTCTTC. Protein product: CASSVAELAYNEQFF.

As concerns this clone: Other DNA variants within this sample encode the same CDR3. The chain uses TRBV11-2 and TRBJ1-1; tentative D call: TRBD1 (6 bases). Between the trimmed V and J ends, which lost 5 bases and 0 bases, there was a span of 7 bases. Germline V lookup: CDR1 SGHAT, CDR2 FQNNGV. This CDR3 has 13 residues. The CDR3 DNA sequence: TGTGCCAGCAGCCGGACAGTGAACACTGAAGCTTTCTTT. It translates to CASSRTVNTEAFF.

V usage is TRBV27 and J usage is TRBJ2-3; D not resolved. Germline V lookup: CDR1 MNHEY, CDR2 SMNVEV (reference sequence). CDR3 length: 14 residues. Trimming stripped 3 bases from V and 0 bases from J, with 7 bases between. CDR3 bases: TGTGCCAGCAGTTTTCGGTGGAGCACAGATACGCAGTATTTT. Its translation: CASSFRWSTDTQYF.

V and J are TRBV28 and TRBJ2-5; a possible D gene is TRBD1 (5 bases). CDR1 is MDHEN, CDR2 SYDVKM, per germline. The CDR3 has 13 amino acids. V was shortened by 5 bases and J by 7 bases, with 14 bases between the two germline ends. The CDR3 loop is CASSPSRVGTQYF. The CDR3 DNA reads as TGTGCCAGCAGTCCCAGCAGGGTCGGGACCCAGTACTTC. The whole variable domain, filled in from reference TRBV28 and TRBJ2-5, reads DVKVTQSSRYLVKRTGEKVFLECVQDMDHENMFWYRQDPGLGLRLIYFSYDVKMKEKGDIPEGYSVSREKKERFSLILESASTNQTSMYLCASSPSRVGTQYFGPGTRLLVL.

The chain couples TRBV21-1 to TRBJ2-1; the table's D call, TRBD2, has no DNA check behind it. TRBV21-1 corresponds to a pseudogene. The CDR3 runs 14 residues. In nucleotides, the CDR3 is TGTGCCAGGGGAGGCGGGTCTAGCTACAATGAGCAGTTCTTC. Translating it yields CARGGGSSYNEQFF.

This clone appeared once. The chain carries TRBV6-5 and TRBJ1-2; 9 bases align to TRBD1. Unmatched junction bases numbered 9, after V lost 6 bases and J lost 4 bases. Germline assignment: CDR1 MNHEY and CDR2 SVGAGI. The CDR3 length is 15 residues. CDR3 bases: TGTGCCAGCAGCCCCCCCGGGACAGGGATCTATGGCTACACCTTC. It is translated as CASSPPGTGIYGYTF.

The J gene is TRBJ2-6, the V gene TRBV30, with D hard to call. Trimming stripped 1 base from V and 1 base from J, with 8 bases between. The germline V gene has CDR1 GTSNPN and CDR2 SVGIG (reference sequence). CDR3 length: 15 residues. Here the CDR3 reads CAWSGGRSGANVLTF. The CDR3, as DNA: TGTGCCTGGAGTGGTGGGCGGTCTGGGGCCAACGTCCTGACTTTC.

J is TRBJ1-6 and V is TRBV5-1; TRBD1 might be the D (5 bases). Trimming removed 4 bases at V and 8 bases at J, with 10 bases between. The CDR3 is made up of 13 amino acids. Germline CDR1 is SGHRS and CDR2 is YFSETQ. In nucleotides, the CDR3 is TGCGCCAGCAGCCAGGGTGTTGATTCACCCCTCCACTTT. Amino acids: CASSQGVDSPLHF.

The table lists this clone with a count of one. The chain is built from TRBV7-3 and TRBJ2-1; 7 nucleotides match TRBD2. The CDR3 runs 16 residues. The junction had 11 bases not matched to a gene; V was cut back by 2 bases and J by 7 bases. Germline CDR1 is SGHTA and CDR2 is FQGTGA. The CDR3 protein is CASSLSGGGAWNEQFF. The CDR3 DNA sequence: TGTGCCAGCAGCTTATCGGGAGGCGGGGCCTGGAATGAGCAGTTCTTC.

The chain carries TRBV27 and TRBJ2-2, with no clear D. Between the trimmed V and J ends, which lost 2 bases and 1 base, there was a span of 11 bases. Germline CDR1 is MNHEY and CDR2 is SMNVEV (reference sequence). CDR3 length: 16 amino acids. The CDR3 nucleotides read TGTGCCAGCAGTTTAGGGCTCAGGCAGAACACCGGGGAGCTGTTTTTT. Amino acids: CASSLGLRQNTGELFF.

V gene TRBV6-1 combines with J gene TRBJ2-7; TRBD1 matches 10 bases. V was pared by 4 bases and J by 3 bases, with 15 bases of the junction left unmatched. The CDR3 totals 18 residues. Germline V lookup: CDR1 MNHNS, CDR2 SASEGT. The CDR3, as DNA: TGTGCCAGCAGTGTAGAGGGACAGGGGATGACGTTTTTCTACGAGCAGTACTTC. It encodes CASSVEGQGMTFFYEQYF.